Listed below are T cell receptor beta chains from one sample, sequenced in a study of shared clonotypes between healthy human individuals. Measured with immunoSEQ multiplex PCR; TCRdb has only the in-frame clones, and not every one. The sample yields about a million clones, under 80% seen once. Sequencing was performed on memory CD4+ T cells sorted from blood. All receptors come from a man younger than 35 in good health. Both conserved end residues are part of each CDR3. The D gene is left open where the match is weak. Some rows mark clone size as missing; the rest say once, few, many or name a class of expanded clone.

clone size: -
V gene: TRBV6-1
D gene: -
J gene: TRBJ2-3
CDR3 DNA: TGTGCCAGCAGTCGAAACAGGGAGGGCACAGATACGCAGTATTTT
CDR3 protein: CASSRNREGTDTQYF

clone size: -
V gene: TRBV18
D gene: -
J gene: TRBJ1-1
CDR3 DNA: TGTGCCAGCTCACCACGCCAGGGATCGACTGAAGCTTTCTTT
CDR3 protein: CASSPRQGSTEAFF

clone size: few
V gene: TRBV6-1
D gene: -
J gene: TRBJ2-3
CDR3 DNA: TGTGCCAGCAGTGGACCACAGAGATCAGATACGCAGTATTTT
CDR3 protein: CASSGPQRSDTQYF

clone size: -
V gene: TRBV5-1
D gene: TRBD2
J gene: TRBJ2-1
CDR3 DNA: TGCGCCAGCAGCCGACTAGCGGCAAACAATGAGCAGTTCTTC
CDR3 protein: CASSRLAANNEQFF

clone size: -
V gene: TRBV5-5
D gene: -
J gene: TRBJ1-3
CDR3 DNA: TGTGCCAGCACCCCCATAGGCGGAGGAAACACCATATATTTT
CDR3 protein: CASTPIGGGNTIYF

clone size: -
V gene: TRBV9
D gene: -
J gene: TRBJ1-6
CDR3 DNA: TGTGCCAGCCAAACAGGACCGGGGAATTCACCCCTCCACTTT
CDR3 protein: CASQTGPGNSPLHF

clone size: -
V gene: TRBV7-9
D gene: -
J gene: TRBJ1-4
CDR3 DNA: TGTGCCAGCAGCCCAGTGGGGGGGAATGAAAAACTGTTTTTT
CDR3 protein: CASSPVGGNEKLFF

clone size: many
V gene: TRBV2
D gene: -
J gene: TRBJ1-5
CDR3 DNA: TGTGCCAGCAGTGAAAGAGTCAGCAATCAGCCCCAGCATTTT
CDR3 protein: CASSERVSNQPQHF

clone size: -
V gene: TRBV21-1
D gene: -
J gene: TRBJ2-1
CDR3 DNA: TGTGCCAGCAGCAAACCAGGCCCTGGGGATGAGCAGTTCTTC
CDR3 protein: CASSKPGPGDEQFF

clone size: -
V gene: TRBV6-6
D gene: -
J gene: TRBJ1-2
CDR3 DNA: TGTGCCAGCCGCCTTGTTGAAGATGGCTACACCTTC
CDR3 protein: CASRLVEDGYTF

clone size: -
V gene: TRBV15
D gene: -
J gene: TRBJ2-7
CDR3 DNA: TGTGCCACCAGCAGAGACCGAATCTCCTACGAGCAGTACTTC
CDR3 protein: CATSRDRISYEQYF

clone size: few
V gene: TRBV2
D gene: TRBD1
J gene: TRBJ1-6
CDR3 DNA: TGTGCCAGCAGTCAGGGGGTGCCCGATTCACCCCTCCACTTT
CDR3 protein: CASSQGVPDSPLHF

clone size: -
V gene: TRBV5-5
D gene: -
J gene: TRBJ2-7
CDR3 DNA: TGTGCCAGCAGCTTGTGGGGTTCGGAGGAGCAGTACTTC
CDR3 protein: CASSLWGSEEQYF

clone size: -
V gene: TRBV7-9
D gene: -
J gene: TRBJ2-7
CDR3 DNA: TGTGCCAGCAGCCAAACCCAAGGGAAGCAGTACTTC
CDR3 protein: CASSQTQGKQYF

clone size: few
V gene: TRBV6-1
D gene: TRBD1
J gene: TRBJ2-3
CDR3 DNA: TGTGCCAGCTTCGGACAGGGGTTGGGAGATACGCAGTATTTT
CDR3 protein: CASFGQGLGDTQYF

clone size: -
V gene: TRBV30
D gene: -
J gene: TRBJ2-1
CDR3 DNA: TGTGCCTGGAGTGAAACCGATGAGCAGTTCTTC
CDR3 protein: CAWSETDEQFF

clone size: -
V gene: TRBV18
D gene: -
J gene: TRBJ2-7
CDR3 DNA: TGTGCCAGCTCAGACGGGACTGACTACGAGCAGTACTTC
CDR3 protein: CASSDGTDYEQYF

clone size: -
V gene: TRBV19
D gene: -
J gene: TRBJ1-6
CDR3 DNA: TGTGCCAGTAGTATAAGTGGCAGCCCCTATAATTCACCCCTCCACTTT
CDR3 protein: CASSISGSPYNSPLHF

clone size: -
V gene: TRBV27
D gene: -
J gene: TRBJ2-3
CDR3 DNA: TGTGCCAGCAGTCCCCGGCGTTTAGCCAGTACAGATACGCAGTATTTT
CDR3 protein: CASSPRRLASTDTQYF

clone size: -
V gene: TRBV6-6
D gene: -
J gene: TRBJ2-1
CDR3 DNA: TGTGCCAGCAGTTCCGCGACTAGGGGGTACAATGAGCAGTTCTTC
CDR3 protein: CASSSATRGYNEQFF

clone size: -
V gene: TRBV7-2
D gene: TRBD2
J gene: TRBJ2-7
CDR3 DNA: TGTGCCAGCAGCCCGGGACTAGCGGGTTCTTACGAGCAGTACTTC
CDR3 protein: CASSPGLAGSYEQYF

clone size: once
V gene: TRBV28
D gene: -
J gene: TRBJ1-5
CDR3 DNA: TGTGCCAGCAGTTTTCGTGGGGGTCAGCCCCAGCATTTT
CDR3 protein: CASSFRGGQPQHF

clone size: few
V gene: TRBV5-1
D gene: TRBD1
J gene: TRBJ2-7
CDR3 DNA: TGCGCCAGCAGCTCAGCCCCGCCGGGACAGGGTGGCCACGAGCAGTACTTC
CDR3 protein: CASSSAPPGQGGHEQYF

clone size: -
V gene: TRBV30
D gene: -
J gene: TRBJ1-1
CDR3 DNA: TGTGCCTGGAGTGTACTCTTTGGGCAGGGGCACACTGAAGCTTTCTTT
CDR3 protein: CAWSVLFGQGHTEAFF

clone size: -
V gene: TRBV29-1
D gene: -
J gene: TRBJ1-1
CDR3 DNA: TGCAGCCATCAAGACACCTCCAATGAAGCTTTCTTT
CDR3 protein: CSHQDTSNEAFF

clone size: -
V gene: TRBV6-5
D gene: TRBD1
J gene: TRBJ1-3
CDR3 DNA: TGTGCCACTGCTCCGGGACAGGGCTCTGGAAACACCATATATTTT
CDR3 protein: CATAPGQGSGNTIYF

clone size: -
V gene: TRBV28
D gene: -
J gene: TRBJ1-5
CDR3 DNA: TGTGCCAGCAGTGACAGTGGCAATCAGCCCCAGCATTTT
CDR3 protein: CASSDSGNQPQHF

clone size: -
V gene: TRBV5-4
D gene: -
J gene: TRBJ2-5
CDR3 DNA: TGTGCCAGCAGCTTTGGGGGGAACTCTCAGGGGAAGGAGACCCAGTACTTC
CDR3 protein: CASSFGGNSQGKETQYF

clone size: -
V gene: TRBV7-2
D gene: -
J gene: TRBJ2-3
CDR3 DNA: TGTGCCAGCAGCGGTCTCACAGATACGCAGTATTTT
CDR3 protein: CASSGLTDTQYF

clone size: -
V gene: TRBV6-4
D gene: TRBD1
J gene: TRBJ1-2
CDR3 DNA: TGTGCCAGCAGTGATCTCCGAGGCAGGGGGCAGGATGGCTACACCTTC
CDR3 protein: CASSDLRGRGQDGYTF

clone size: -
V gene: TRBV11-2
D gene: -
J gene: TRBJ2-3
CDR3 DNA: TGTGCCAGCAGCTTACTAGCCCAATCCACAGATACGCAGTATTTT
CDR3 protein: CASSLLAQSTDTQYF

clone size: -
V gene: TRBV29-1
D gene: -
J gene: TRBJ1-5
CDR3 DNA: TGCAGCGTAGCAAGAGGGGACAATCAGCCCCAGCATTTT
CDR3 protein: CSVARGDNQPQHF

clone size: -
V gene: TRBV2
D gene: -
J gene: TRBJ1-2
CDR3 DNA: TGTGCCAGCAGTTTTGCAGGGGATGATAACTATGGCTACACCTTC
CDR3 protein: CASSFAGDDNYGYTF

clone size: few
V gene: TRBV29-1
D gene: TRBD1
J gene: TRBJ1-1
CDR3 DNA: TGCAGCGTTGTCAGGGGGCTCTTAAACACTGAAGCTTTCTTT
CDR3 protein: CSVVRGLLNTEAFF

clone size: -
V gene: TRBV7-9
D gene: -
J gene: TRBJ2-3
CDR3 DNA: TGTGCCAGCAGCTTCCGGGGGGCCAGAGTCAAGATTGATACGCAGTATTTT
CDR3 protein: CASSFRGARVKIDTQYF

clone size: once
V gene: TRBV5-6
D gene: TRBD2
J gene: TRBJ2-5
CDR3 DNA: TGTGCCAGCAGCTTGGACGGGGGGAGCGGGGAGACCCAGTACTTC
CDR3 protein: CASSLDGGSGETQYF

clone size: -
V gene: TRBV28
D gene: TRBD2
J gene: TRBJ2-3
CDR3 DNA: TGTGCCAGCAGTCCGACTAGCGGGGGTTTTAGCACAGATACGCAGTATTTT
CDR3 protein: CASSPTSGGFSTDTQYF

clone size: few
V gene: TRBV7-9
D gene: -
J gene: TRBJ1-6
CDR3 DNA: TGTGCCAGCAGCTATCAGGGGCTCGGGAATTCACCCCTCCACTTT
CDR3 protein: CASSYQGLGNSPLHF

clone size: -
V gene: TRBV19
D gene: TRBD1
J gene: TRBJ1-5
CDR3 DNA: TGTGCGAGTAGTCTGGGGACAGCAAATCAGCCCCAGCATTTT
CDR3 protein: CASSLGTANQPQHF

clone size: -
V gene: TRBV29-1
D gene: -
J gene: TRBJ2-3
CDR3 DNA: TGCAGCGTTCAAGAGGGCTCCACAGATACGCAGTATTTT
CDR3 protein: CSVQEGSTDTQYF